A single TCR beta chain is shown here with its context. CDR3 length: 15 residues. From germline, CDR1 is SGHTS and CDR2 YDEGEE. V dropped 4 bases and J dropped 4; count of bases not matched to a gene: 5. The data originate from a study of T cells after somatic rescue of genetic block. Method: immunoSEQ multiplex PCR; TCRdb's copy keeps in-frame clones and lacks some. This sample has approximately 67,000 clones; 90% to 95% occur once, and the top ten carry about 3%. V usage is TRBV5-8 and J usage is TRBJ2-3, with 11 bases lining up with TRBD2. The source is a man aged 40-49 years. The source material was peripheral blood mononuclear cells (PBMCs). The CDR3 coding sequence is TGTGCCAGCAGCCTTACTAGCGGGGGTGCAGATACGCAGTATTTT. Its protein is CASSLTSGGADTQYF.